This is a list of T cell receptor beta chains from one sample in a study of lymphopenia after photon versus proton radiotherapy. The table came from immunoSEQ multiplex PCR; TCRdb's copy has only in-frame clones and leaves some out. The repertoire holds roughly 36,000 clones, with roughly 90% as singletons. Source: peripheral blood, taken from a patient treated with photon-based radiotherapy. The receptors stem from a woman between 45 and 65 years old with pancreatic cancer. CDR3s include the opening cysteine and the closing phenylalanine or tryptophan. Fields, in order: CDR3 protein, CDR3 DNA, CDR3 length, clone size, V gene, D gene, J gene. The D gene is left open where the match is weak. The size field is filled for only some rows; it gives once, few, many or a size class.

CDR3 protein: CASSQEGLGGNQPQHF
CDR3 DNA: TGCGCCAGCAGCCAGGAGGGTCTTGGGGGCAATCAGCCCCAGCATTTT
CDR3 length: 16
clone size: .
V gene: TRBV4-1
D gene: .
J gene: TRBJ1-5

CDR3 protein: CASSYELTYGYTF
CDR3 DNA: TGTGCCAGCAGTTATGAACTGACCTATGGCTACACCTTC
CDR3 length: 13
clone size: few
V gene: TRBV6-5
D gene: .
J gene: TRBJ1-2

CDR3 protein: CASSWEDGLLFF
CDR3 DNA: TGTGCCAGCAGCTGGGAGGACGGCCTGCTGTTTTTT
CDR3 length: 12
clone size: few
V gene: TRBV5-5
D gene: .
J gene: TRBJ1-4

CDR3 protein: CASSEGGARYTIYF
CDR3 DNA: TGTGCCAGCAGTGAAGGGGGCGCAAGATACACCATATATTTT
CDR3 length: 14
clone size: .
V gene: TRBV2
D gene: .
J gene: TRBJ1-3

CDR3 protein: CASSPPGAVDTQYF
CDR3 DNA: TGTGCCAGCAGTCCACCGGGGGCCGTAGATACGCAGTATTTT
CDR3 length: 14
clone size: .
V gene: TRBV28
D gene: .
J gene: TRBJ2-3

CDR3 protein: CASSRTGGGTEAFF
CDR3 DNA: TGCGCCAGCAGCCGGACGGGGGGAGGGACTGAAGCTTTCTTT
CDR3 length: 14
clone size: .
V gene: TRBV4-1
D gene: .
J gene: TRBJ1-1

CDR3 protein: CASSQERSSGRTYNEQFF
CDR3 DNA: TGCGCCAGCAGCCAAGAACGTAGTAGCGGGAGGACCTACAATGAGCAGTTCTTC
CDR3 length: 18
clone size: .
V gene: TRBV4-1
D gene: TRBD2
J gene: TRBJ2-1

CDR3 protein: CASIVGTGGWYEQYF
CDR3 DNA: TGTGCCAGCATAGTCGGGACAGGGGGTTGGTACGAGCAGTACTTC
CDR3 length: 15
clone size: .
V gene: TRBV2
D gene: TRBD1
J gene: TRBJ2-7

CDR3 protein: CAWSVRGATYGYTF
CDR3 DNA: TGTGCCTGGAGTGTACGGGGGGCCACCTATGGCTACACCTTC
CDR3 length: 14
clone size: .
V gene: TRBV30
D gene: .
J gene: TRBJ1-2

CDR3 protein: CASSPYGERTAQYF
CDR3 DNA: TGTGCCAGTAGTCCCTATGGGGAGCGGACCGCCCAGTACTTC
CDR3 length: 14
clone size: .
V gene: TRBV19
D gene: .
J gene: TRBJ2-5

CDR3 protein: CASSPSGTGYNEQYF
CDR3 DNA: TGTGCCAGCAGCCCATCAGGGACAGGGTATAACGAGCAGTACTTC
CDR3 length: 15
clone size: .
V gene: TRBV6-6
D gene: TRBD1
J gene: TRBJ2-7

CDR3 protein: CASTLSAGANVLTF
CDR3 DNA: TGTGCCAGCACCCTCTCAGCTGGGGCCAACGTCCTGACTTTC
CDR3 length: 14
clone size: .
V gene: TRBV28
D gene: .
J gene: TRBJ2-6

CDR3 protein: CASRDKGQGHTEAFF
CDR3 DNA: TGTGCCAGTAGAGATAAAGGACAAGGACACACTGAAGCTTTCTTT
CDR3 length: 15
clone size: .
V gene: TRBV19
D gene: .
J gene: TRBJ1-1

CDR3 protein: CPTAPANTGELFF
CDR3 DNA: TGCCCGACCGCTCCCGCGAACACCGGGGAGCTGTTTTTT
CDR3 length: 13
clone size: .
V gene: TRBV6-5
D gene: .
J gene: TRBJ2-2

CDR3 protein: CASSVGGTLNEQFF
CDR3 DNA: TGTGCCAGCAGCGTCGGCGGGACTCTTAATGAGCAGTTCTTC
CDR3 length: 14
clone size: .
V gene: TRBV9
D gene: .
J gene: TRBJ2-1

CDR3 protein: CASSFRQGKEQYF
CDR3 DNA: TGTGCCAGCAGCTTCCGACAGGGGAAGGAGCAGTATTTT
CDR3 length: 13
clone size: .
V gene: TRBV7-2
D gene: TRBD1
J gene: TRBJ2-3

CDR3 protein: CASSLAVGLAGPEQFF
CDR3 DNA: TGTGCCAGCAGCTTAGCGGTGGGACTAGCGGGCCCCGAGCAGTTCTTC
CDR3 length: 16
clone size: .
V gene: TRBV7-9
D gene: TRBD2
J gene: TRBJ2-1

CDR3 protein: CASSKRSCKLWERPYEQYF
CDR3 DNA: TGTGCCAGCAGCAAACGGAGTTGCAAACTCTGGGAAAGACCCTACGAGCAGTACTTC
CDR3 length: 19
clone size: .
V gene: TRBV21-1
D gene: .
J gene: TRBJ2-7